Below, 29 T cell receptor beta chains from the same sample are listed, as sequenced in a study of OX40 agonist ivuxolimab in advanced cancers. Profiled with immunoSEQ multiplex PCR; TCRdb holds only in-frame clones, not every one. Among 50,000 to 75,000 clones listed, about 88% were seen once. This specimen consisted of CD4+ or CD8+ T cells sorted from blood, obtained in a trial of the OX40 agonist ivuxolimab. Source of these receptors: an adult with an advanced solid tumor such as melanoma, head and neck, liver or kidney cancer.

In this sample, this clone turned up once. The chain employs TRBV5-1 and TRBJ1-1; 9 bases are a match to TRBD1. Germline values: CDR1 SGHRS, CDR2 YFSETQ. The V and J ends lost 0 bases and 0 bases, in that order; junction bases with no gene match: 9. CDR3 length equals 18 residues. For the CDR3, the DNA is TGCGCCAGCAGCTTGGCGGGACAGGGTTGGGGTCTGAACACTGAAGCTTTCTTT. Amino acids: CASSLAGQGWGLNTEAFF.

The table lists this clone with a count of one. In DNA, the CDR3 is TGTGCCTGGAGTCGGACTGAAGCTTTCTTT. Its translation is CAWSRTEAFF. This chain links TRBV30 with TRBJ1-1; D is uncertain. Germline CDR1 is GTSNPN and CDR2 is SVGIG (reference sequence). The germline V and J ends were trimmed by 2 bases and 5 bases, with 3 bases remaining between them. The CDR3 is 10 residues long.

The rearrangement joins TRBV11-3 to TRBJ2-3; D possibly matches TRBD1 or TRBD2 (5 bases each). Germline V gene data show CDR1 as SGHNT and CDR2 as YENEEA. The CDR3 runs 16 residues. Deletions cut 1 base from V and 2 bases from J, with 13 bases between. The CDR3 is CASSLGLRGDTDTQYF. In nucleotides, the CDR3 is TGTGCCAGCAGCTTAGGGTTGAGGGGCGACACAGATACGCAGTATTTT. The variable domain in full, completed from reference TRBV11-3 and TRBJ2-3, reads EAGVVQSPRYKIIEKKQPVAFWCNPISGHNTLYWYLQNLGQGPELLIRYENEEAVDDSQLPKDRFSAERLKGVDSTLKIQPAELGDSAVYLCASSLGLRGDTDTQYFGPGTRLTVL.

The chain is built from TRBV4-1 and TRBJ1-1; TRBD1 aligns across 7 bases. V was pared by 2 bases and J by 5 bases, with 14 bases of the junction left unmatched. The CDR3 has 17 residues. CDR1 is MGHRA and CDR2 is YSYEKL in the germline V gene. CDR3 DNA sequence: TGCGCCAGCAGCCAACCCAGGGGGTCTGAGATCGGGACTGAAGCTTTCTTT. Amino acids: CASSQPRGSEIGTEAFF.

The genes are TRBV2 and TRBJ1-5; D might be TRBD1 (6 bases). Per the germline V gene, CDR1 is SNHLY and CDR2 is FYNNEI. The CDR3 loop spans 15 amino acids. Trimming took off 4 bases at V and 1 base at J, with 11 bases between the two ends. The CDR3 DNA sequence: TGTGCCAGCAGTGTTCGCAGGGGCAGCAATCAGCCCCAGCATTTT. Translating it yields CASSVRRGSNQPQHF.

The chain has TRBV21-1 and TRBJ2-7. TRBV21-1 constitutes a pseudogene. The CDR3 sequence is 14 residues long. CDR3: CASSKLSYPYEQYF. Here the CDR3 DNA reads TGTGCCAGCAGCAAACTGTCATACCCCTACGAGCAGTACTTC.

This clone appeared a few times. CDR3 DNA sequence: TGTGCCAGCAGCGTTAGTGGACGGACAGATACGCAGTATTTT. Encoded protein: CASSVSGRTDTQYF. The chain has TRBV9 and TRBJ2-3; D is uncertain. The CDR3 consists of 14 residues. The germline CDR1 and CDR2 sequences are SGDLS and YYNGEE. The ends were cut back, 2 bases at V and 3 bases at J, with 10 bases in the middle.

The chain combines TRBV27 with TRBJ1-5; 7 bases line up with TRBD1. Germline CDR1 is MNHEY and CDR2 is SMNVEV (reference sequence). The CDR3 is 14 residues long. Unmatched junction bases numbered 5, after V lost 5 bases and J lost 4 bases. The CDR3 reads CASSVYRGNQPQHF. The CDR3 DNA is TGTGCCAGCAGTGTATACAGGGGTAATCAGCCCCAGCATTTT.

The CDR3 region has the DNA TGTGCCAGCAGTCCCCCGGGACGGCCGAACACTGAAGCTTTCTTT. Translating it yields CASSPPGRPNTEAFF. The chain carries TRBV6-5 and TRBJ1-1; D is possibly TRBD1 (5 bases). Deletions cut 5 bases from V and 1 base from J, with 14 bases between. CDR3 length: 15 amino acids. In germline, CDR1 is MNHEY, CDR2 SVGAGI.

This clone occurred a few times. The chain uses TRBV11-2 and TRBJ1-5; tentatively, D is TRBD1 (6 bases). Germline CDR1 reads SGHAT; CDR2 reads FQNNGV. V shed 5 bases and J shed 0 bases, with 11 bases lying between them. This CDR3 is built from 15 residues. The CDR3 nucleotides are TGTGCCAGCAGCCAGGGGATGAGTAGCAATCAGCCCCAGCATTTT. It encodes CASSQGMSSNQPQHF.

This clone showed up just once. The chain uses TRBV6-1 and TRBJ2-1; TRBD2 is a possible D gene (7 bases). CDR1 is MNHNS and CDR2 is SASEGT in the germline V gene. Trimming stripped 4 bases from V and 3 bases from J, with 13 bases between. The CDR3 is 15 residues long. CDR3 sequence (DNA): TGTGCCAGCAGTGCCCAAAGGGGGGGCTACAATGAGCAGTTCTTC. This translates into CASSAQRGGYNEQFF.

The V call is TRBV5-1, the J call TRBJ1-1, with TRBD1 matching 8 bases. V was pared by 2 bases and J by 3 bases, with 3 bases of the junction left unmatched. Germline-derived CDR1 and CDR2 are SGHRS and YFSETQ. This CDR3 has 14 amino acids. The CDR3 reads CASSFQGADTEAFF. The CDR3 DNA reads as TGCGCCAGCAGCTTTCAGGGGGCGGACACTGAAGCTTTCTTT.

J is TRBJ2-2 and V is TRBV5-1; D is unclear. Trimming took 0 bases from V and 7 from J, leaving 7 bases between them. The germline gives CDR1 SGHRS, CDR2 YFSETQ. The CDR3 extends over 13 amino acids. CDR3 DNA: TGCGCCAGCAGCTTGGACCCGGACGGGGAGCTGTTTTTT. This codes for CASSLDPDGELFF.

The chain is built from TRBV6-7 and TRBJ1-1; D is unclear. TRBV6-7 is reported as an ORF; its role is uncertain. Trimming took 6 bases from V and 8 from J, leaving 7 bases between them. The CDR3 is made up of 10 amino acids. The CDR3 reads CASSPAEAFF. The CDR3 DNA reads as TGTGCCAGCAGCCCCGCCGAAGCTTTCTTT.

This clone was seen only once. This CDR3 is CASSLRQSVNEQFF. The CDR3 DNA reads as TGCGCCAGCAGCTTGAGACAGTCTGTGAATGAGCAGTTCTTC. The chain links TRBV5-1 to TRBJ2-1, with TRBD1 as a possible D gene (5 bases). Trimming pared 1 base from V and 7 bases from J, leaving 12 bases between. Germline loops: CDR1 SGHRS, CDR2 YFSETQ. CDR3 length: 14 residues.

V is TRBV20-1 and J is TRBJ1-2; D call uncertain. The CDR3 runs to 11 residues. Germline V lookup: CDR1 DFQATT, CDR2 SNEGSKA (reference sequence). Trimming took off 0 bases at V and 10 bases at J, with 9 bases between the two ends. The CDR3 region is CSARDGQVYTF. Here the CDR3 DNA reads TGCAGTGCTAGAGATGGGCAGGTCTACACCTTC.

V is TRBV21-1 and J is TRBJ2-3; TRBD2 was called by the table and not checked on the DNA. TRBV21-1 represents a pseudogene. The CDR3 is 20 residues long. The CDR3 region has the DNA TGTGCCAGCAGCCACCCAGGACTAGCGGGGGGCCACAATAGCACAGATACGCAGTATTTT. This gives the protein CASSHPGLAGGHNSTDTQYF.

CDR3 amino acids: CASSSRQGPLETQYF. The CDR3 nucleotides are TGTGCCAGCAGCAGCCGACAGGGACCCCTCGAGACCCAGTACTTC. This chain joins TRBV4-2 and TRBJ2-5, with 7 bases lining up with TRBD1. This CDR3 comprises 15 residues. V was clipped by 5 bases and J by 5 bases; unmatched bases: 11. Germline V gene lookup returns CDR1 LGHNA and CDR2 YNFKEQ.

V usage is TRBV7-8 and J usage is TRBJ1-2; D gene ambiguous. Germline V gene lookup returns CDR1 SGHVS and CDR2 FQNEAQ. The V and J ends lost 1 base and 2 bases respectively, with 17 bases between them. This CDR3 contains 17 residues. The CDR3 loop is CASSLVLRTTENYGYTF. CDR3 DNA sequence: TGTGCCAGCAGCTTAGTCCTCCGGACGACCGAGAACTATGGCTACACCTTC.

The chain carries TRBV11-2 and TRBJ1-2; D is unresolved. Germline V gives CDR1 SGHAT, CDR2 FQNNGV. With 4 bases removed from V and 8 bases from J, the gap between germline ends came to 20 bases. This CDR3 is 15 amino acids long. The CDR3 nucleotides are TGTGCCAGCAGCTCAACTCGGACCTCACAAGGAGGCTACACCTTC. It translates to CASSSTRTSQGGYTF.

V usage is TRBV6-1 and J usage is TRBJ1-2; D not certain. Trimming left V 2 bases short and J 8 bases short, with 12 bases between. The CDR3 has 13 residues. Germline lookup yields CDR1 MNHNS and CDR2 SASEGT. CDR3 loop: CASSETPTRGYTF. The CDR3 DNA is TGTGCCAGCAGTGAAACCCCTACGAGGGGCTACACCTTC.

This chain joins TRBV6-6 and TRBJ1-3; D is undetermined. Germline CDR1 reads MNHNY; CDR2 reads SVGAGI (reference sequence). V was pared by 10 bases and J by 0 bases, with 13 bases between. There are 14 residues in the CDR3. The CDR3 DNA sequence: TGTGCCACCCACCCGGCCGCCTCTGGAAACACCATATATTTT. This encodes CATHPAASGNTIYF.

This clone turned up a few times. In nucleotides, the CDR3 is TGTGCCAGCAGTTTTACGGGACAGCAGCCCCAGCATTTT. Translating it yields CASSFTGQQPQHF. The rearrangement links TRBV2 to TRBJ1-5; 7 positions match TRBD1. The CDR3 covers 13 residues. With V trimmed by 5 bases and J by 7 bases, 5 bases remained unmatched. CDR1 SNHLY and CDR2 FYNNEI come from the germline V gene.

The chain uses TRBV19 and TRBJ1-1; no definite D call. This CDR3 contains 14 residues. Trimming removed 5 bases at V and 0 bases at J, with 10 bases between. Germline lookup yields CDR1 LNHDA and CDR2 SQIVND (reference sequence). The CDR3 sequence: CASSVTEMNTEAFF. CDR3 nucleotide sequence: TGTGCCAGTAGTGTCACAGAGATGAACACTGAAGCTTTCTTT.

V is TRBV5-1 and J is TRBJ1-3; D is unclear. The CDR3 covers 16 residues. Per the germline V gene, CDR1 is SGHRS and CDR2 is YFSETQ. V was trimmed by 1 base and J by 0 bases, leaving 11 bases between them. CDR3 coding DNA: TGCGCCAGCAGCTTGCGGGCGGGTGACTCTGGAAACACCATATATTTT. This sequence encodes CASSLRAGDSGNTIYF.

This rearrangement joins TRBV6-5 to TRBJ1-3; TRBD1 is a possible D gene (6 bases). The CDR3 covers 15 residues. Germline CDR1 is MNHEY and CDR2 is SVGAGI. Deletions cut 2 bases from V and 4 bases from J, with 12 bases between. Here the CDR3 reads CASSYRGGPGNTIYF. The CDR3 region has the DNA TGTGCCAGCAGTTACCGGGGGGGGCCGGGAAACACCATATATTTT.

The chain recombines TRBV19 with TRBJ2-7; D might be TRBD1 or TRBD2, each matching 5 bases. Deletions cut 4 bases from V and 0 bases from J, with 7 bases between. CDR1 and CDR2 from the germline V gene are LNHDA and SQIVND (reference sequence). This CDR3 is 13 amino acids long. The CDR3 loop is CASSRGNSYEQYF. The CDR3 DNA is TGTGCCAGTAGTAGGGGGAACTCCTACGAGCAGTACTTC.

V usage is TRBV18 and J usage is TRBJ2-7, with a tentative D call TRBD1 (6 bases). Germline assignment: CDR1 KGHSH and CDR2 LQKENI. V was trimmed by 6 bases and J by 4 bases, leaving 13 bases between them. This CDR3 has 13 residues. The CDR3: CASSLDRRYEQYF. The CDR3 DNA reads TGTGCCAGCTCTCTAGACAGGAGGTACGAGCAGTACTTC.

This chain joins TRBV30 and TRBJ2-4; D might be TRBD1 (5 bases). This CDR3 is 12 amino acids long. Deletions cut 0 bases from V and 10 bases from J, with 10 bases between. Looked up from germline, CDR1 is GTSNPN and CDR2 is SVGIG (reference sequence). The CDR3 nucleotides read TGTGCCTGGAGTGTACCTACAGGAATTCAGTACTTC. Translated, it gives CAWSVPTGIQYF.